Below, 13 T cell receptor beta chains from the same sample are listed, as sequenced in a study of beta chain features in type 1 diabetes. The isolated RNA, all of it, was reverse transcribed, so expressed TCRB transcripts were what got sequenced. Libraries were prepared by immunoSEQ multiplex PCR; TCRdb keeps only in-frame clonotypes and omits some of them. This table has tens of thousands of clones, about 57% appearing once. No cognate antigen is known for these TCRs. General study points: Significant though moderate, a shortening of TCRB CDR3s appeared in all four CD4+ subsets of Type 1 diabetes patients.

Sequences were obtained from stem cell memory CD4+ T cells from blood. These receptors were collected from a young man with type 1 diabetes.

The V and J genes are TRBV4-3 and TRBJ1-1; D not resolved. Germline values: CDR1 LGHNA, CDR2 YSLEER. V was cut by 6 bases and J by 5 bases, with 19 bases left in between. This CDR3 has 15 residues. Here the CDR3 DNA reads TGCGCCAGCAGGCTCGGGCGGGGATTTAAGACTGAAGCTTTCTTT. Translated: CASRLGRGFKTEAFF.

J is TRBJ1-1 and V is TRBV7-9; D uncertain. V was pared by 7 bases and J by 1 base, with 16 bases between. CDR1 and CDR2 from the germline V gene are SEHNR and FQNEAQ (reference sequence). This CDR3 has 15 amino acids. The CDR3 loop is CASIINPVTNTEAFF. The CDR3 region has the DNA TGTGCCAGCATCATTAACCCGGTTACGAACACTGAAGCTTTCTTT.

The chain is built from TRBV4-1 and TRBJ2-1, with a possible D match to TRBD2 (6 bases). The length of the CDR3 is 15 residues. The germline gives CDR1 MGHRA, CDR2 YSYEKL. The V end lost 1 base, the J end lost 2 bases, and 9 bases lay between the germline ends. CDR3 sequence reads: CASSQVADTYNEQFF. The DNA of the CDR3 is TGCGCCAGCAGCCAAGTAGCGGATACCTACAATGAGCAGTTCTTC.

The gene calls are TRBV11-2 and TRBJ2-7, with D perhaps TRBD2 (5 bases). The CDR3 length is 15 residues. V gave up 5 bases and J gave up 4 bases, with 18 bases separating them. The germline V gene encodes CDR1 SGHAT and CDR2 FQNNGV. CDR3 protein: CASSPTRGVAYEQYF. DNA of the CDR3: TGTGCCAGCAGCCCTACTCGGGGAGTGGCTTACGAGCAGTACTTC.

The J gene is TRBJ1-1, the V gene TRBV30; weak D call: TRBD1 (5 bases). Germline V gives CDR1 GTSNPN, CDR2 SVGIG (reference sequence). The CDR3 runs 15 residues. The V and J ends lost 2 bases and 10 bases respectively, with 23 bases between them. CDR3 DNA: TGTGCCTGGAGTTGGCCCTATTCCCGGGTCCAGGGAGCTTTCTTT. Protein sequence: CAWSWPYSRVQGAFF.

The CDR3 sequence: CASSFGDTLYNEQFF. For the CDR3, the DNA is TGCGCCAGCAGCTTTGGCGACACGCTATACAATGAGCAGTTCTTC. The chain couples TRBV5-1 to TRBJ2-1; D uncertain. The V gene's germline CDR1 is SGHRS and CDR2 YFSETQ. Trimming stripped 2 bases from V and 4 bases from J, with 13 bases between. The length of the CDR3 is 15 residues.

This clone was observed a single time. Here the CDR3 DNA reads TGTGCCAGCAGTGAATCAAGGGGGACGTACTATGGCTACACCTTC. Translation: CASSESRGTYYGYTF. V usage is TRBV2 and J usage is TRBJ1-2; maybe TRBD1 (6 bases). Trimming took off 2 bases at V and 3 bases at J, with 13 bases between the two ends. CDR1 is SNHLY and CDR2 is FYNNEI in the germline V gene. The CDR3 has 15 residues.

This sequence joins TRBV4-1 and TRBJ1-2; 9 bases align to TRBD1. V shed 0 bases and J 3 bases; nucleotides not matched to a gene: 8. CDR3 length: 17 residues. Germline V gene data show CDR1 as MGHRA and CDR2 as YSYEKL. The CDR3 nucleotides are TGCGCCAGCAGCCAAGAGCTACAGGGGGCAAAGGACTATGGCTACACCTTC. Translating it yields CASSQELQGAKDYGYTF.

This chain joins TRBV28 and TRBJ1-5; D is unresolved. CDR3 length: 12 residues. With 6 bases removed from V and 1 base from J, the gap between germline ends came to 4 bases. Germline V gene data show CDR1 as MDHEN and CDR2 as SYDVKM. The CDR3 is CASRASNQPQHF. As DNA, the CDR3 is TGTGCCAGCAGGGCAAGCAATCAGCCCCAGCATTTT.

J is TRBJ1-1 and V is TRBV5-1; D possibly corresponds to TRBD1 (6 bases). CDR1 is SGHRS and CDR2 is YFSETQ in the germline V gene. The V and J ends lost 4 bases and 1 base respectively, with 14 bases between them. The CDR3 contains 15 residues. CDR3 in DNA: TGCGCCAGCAGCGATCAGGGGTCAAGGAACACTGAAGCTTTCTTT. Amino acid sequence: CASSDQGSRNTEAFF.

This clone was observed a handful of times. J is TRBJ2-5 and V is TRBV6-6; weak D call: TRBD1 (7 bases). The germline V gene encodes CDR1 MNHNY and CDR2 SVGAGI (reference sequence). The V gene lost 2 bases and the J gene lost 5 bases, with 18 bases spanning the gap. The CDR3 has 16 residues. The CDR3 nucleotides read TGTGCCAGCAGTTACCCGGCAGGGGGGAGGCTGGAGACCCAGTACTTC. Translating gives CASSYPAGGRLETQYF.

This clone is a singleton in its sample. The chain carries TRBV11-3 and TRBJ2-5; TRBD2 aligns across 9 bases. Germline V lookup: CDR1 SGHNT, CDR2 YENEEA. The CDR3 loop spans 15 amino acids. V was pared by 6 bases and J by 4 bases, with 9 bases of the junction left unmatched. CDR3 bases: TGTGCCAGCAGTCCAGGCGGGAGGGATGGAGAGACCCAGTACTTC. It is translated as CASSPGGRDGETQYF. Together with reference TRBV11-3 and TRBJ2-5, the CDR3 gives the full variable domain: EAGVVQSPRYKIIEKKQPVAFWCNPISGHNTLYWYLQNLGQGPELLIRYENEEAVDDSQLPKDRFSAERLKGVDSTLKIQPAELGDSAVYLCASSPGGRDGETQYFGPGTRLLVL.

This clone was seen a few times. V usage is TRBV4-1 and J usage is TRBJ1-1, with D perhaps TRBD1 (5 bases). The CDR3 covers 16 residues. V was trimmed by 2 bases and J by 4 bases, leaving 17 bases between them. CDR1 MGHRA and CDR2 YSYEKL come from the germline V gene. The CDR3 protein is CASSQPTKTVGTEAFF. CDR3 nucleotide sequence: TGCGCCAGCAGCCAACCCACGAAGACAGTGGGCACTGAAGCTTTCTTT.